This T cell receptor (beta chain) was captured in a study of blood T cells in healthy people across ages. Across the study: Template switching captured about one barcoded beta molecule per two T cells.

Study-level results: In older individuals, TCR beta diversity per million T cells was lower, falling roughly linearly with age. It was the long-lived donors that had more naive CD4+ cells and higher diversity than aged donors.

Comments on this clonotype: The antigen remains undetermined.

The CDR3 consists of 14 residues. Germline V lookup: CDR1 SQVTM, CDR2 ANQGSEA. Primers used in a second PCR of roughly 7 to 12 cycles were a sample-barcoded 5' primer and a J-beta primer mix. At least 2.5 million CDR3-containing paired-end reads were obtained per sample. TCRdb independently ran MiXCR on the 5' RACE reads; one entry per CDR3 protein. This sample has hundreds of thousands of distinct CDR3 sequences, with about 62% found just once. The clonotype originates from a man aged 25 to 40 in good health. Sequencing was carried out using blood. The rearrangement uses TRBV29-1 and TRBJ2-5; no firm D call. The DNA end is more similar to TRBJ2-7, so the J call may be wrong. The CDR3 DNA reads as TGCAGCGTTGGGGATTCGGGCCGAACCTACGAGCAGTACTTC. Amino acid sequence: CSVGDSGRTYEQYF.